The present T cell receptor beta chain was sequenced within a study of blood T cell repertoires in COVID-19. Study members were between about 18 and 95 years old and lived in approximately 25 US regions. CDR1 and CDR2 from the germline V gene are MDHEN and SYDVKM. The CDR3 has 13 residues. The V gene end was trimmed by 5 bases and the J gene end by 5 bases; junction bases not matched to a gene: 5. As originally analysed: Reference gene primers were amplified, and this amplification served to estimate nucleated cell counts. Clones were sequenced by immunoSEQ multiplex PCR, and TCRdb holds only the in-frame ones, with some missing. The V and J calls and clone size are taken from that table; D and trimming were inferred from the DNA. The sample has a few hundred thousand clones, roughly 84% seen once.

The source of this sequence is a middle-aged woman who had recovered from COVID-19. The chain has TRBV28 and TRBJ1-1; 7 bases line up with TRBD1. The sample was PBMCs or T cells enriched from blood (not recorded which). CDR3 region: CASSRQGRTEAFF. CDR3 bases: TGTGCCAGCAGTCGACAGGGTAGGACTGAAGCTTTCTTT.